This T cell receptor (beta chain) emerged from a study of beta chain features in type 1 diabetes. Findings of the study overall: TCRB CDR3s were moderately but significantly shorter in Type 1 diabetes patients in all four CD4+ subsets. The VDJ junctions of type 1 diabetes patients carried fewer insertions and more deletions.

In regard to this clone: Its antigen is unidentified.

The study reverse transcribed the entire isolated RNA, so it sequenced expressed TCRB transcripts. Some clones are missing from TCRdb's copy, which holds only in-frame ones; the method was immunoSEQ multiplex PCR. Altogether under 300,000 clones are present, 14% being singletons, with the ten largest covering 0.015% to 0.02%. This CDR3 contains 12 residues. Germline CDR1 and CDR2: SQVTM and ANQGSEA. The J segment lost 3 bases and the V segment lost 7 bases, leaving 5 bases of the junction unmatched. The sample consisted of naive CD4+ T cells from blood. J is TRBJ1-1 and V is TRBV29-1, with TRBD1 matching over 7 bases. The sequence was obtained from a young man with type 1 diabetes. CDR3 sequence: CSAAQGDTEAFF. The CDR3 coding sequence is TGCAGCGCCGCGCAGGGGGACACTGAAGCTTTCTTT.